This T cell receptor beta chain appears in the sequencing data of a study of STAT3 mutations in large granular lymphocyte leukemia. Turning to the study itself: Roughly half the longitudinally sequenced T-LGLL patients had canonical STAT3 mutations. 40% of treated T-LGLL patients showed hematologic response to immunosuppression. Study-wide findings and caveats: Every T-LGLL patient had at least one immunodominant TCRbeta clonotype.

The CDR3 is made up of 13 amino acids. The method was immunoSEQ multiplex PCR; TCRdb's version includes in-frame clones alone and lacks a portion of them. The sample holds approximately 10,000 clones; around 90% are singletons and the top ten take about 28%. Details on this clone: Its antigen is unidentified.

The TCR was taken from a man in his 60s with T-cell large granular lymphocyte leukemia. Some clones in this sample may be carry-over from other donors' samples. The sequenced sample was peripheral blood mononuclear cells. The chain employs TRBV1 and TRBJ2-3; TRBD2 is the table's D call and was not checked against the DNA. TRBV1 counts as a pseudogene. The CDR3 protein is CTEREAHTDTQYF. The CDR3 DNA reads TGCACCGAGCGGGAGGCCCACACAGATACGCAGTATTTT.